The 13 T cell receptor beta chains listed next were all sequenced from one sample in a study of blood T cell repertoires in COVID-19. Here immunoSEQ multiplex PCR was the method, and the copy in TCRdb shows in-frame clones only, minus some. This table holds about 200,000 clones, roughly nine tenths found once. The source material was peripheral blood. The receptors derive from a man between 25 and 39 years old with acute or convalescent COVID-19.

This chain connects TRBV28 to TRBJ1-1; unclear D gene. The CDR3 covers 14 residues. V gave up 2 bases and J gave up 5 bases, with 12 bases separating them. Per the germline V gene, CDR1 is MDHEN and CDR2 is SYDVKM. The CDR3 nucleotides read TGTGCCAGCAGTTTACAAACAGCGGGGACTGAAGCTTTCTTT. Translating gives CASSLQTAGTEAFF.

This clone was recorded only once. The gene calls are TRBV27 and TRBJ2-7; 7 bases map to TRBD1. The CDR3 extends over 13 amino acids. The junction had 7 bases not matched to a gene; V was cut back by 9 bases and J by 2 bases. CDR1 and CDR2 from the germline V gene are MNHEY and SMNVEV (reference sequence). This chain's CDR3 is CASGRDSTYEQYF. CDR3 sequence (DNA): TGTGCCAGTGGTAGGGACAGTACCTACGAGCAGTACTTC.

The V and J genes are TRBV5-1 and TRBJ2-7; 9 nucleotides agree with TRBD2. Germline loops: CDR1 SGHRS, CDR2 YFSETQ. V shed 0 bases, J shed 4 bases, and the junction held 5 bases outside the gene matches. The CDR3 extends over 15 amino acids. The CDR3 spells CASSLVERGVYEQYF. The CDR3 coding sequence is TGCGCCAGCAGCTTGGTCGAGCGGGGGGTTTACGAGCAGTACTTC. The full variable domain, its missing parts supplied by reference TRBV5-1 and TRBJ2-7, is KAGVTQTPRYLIKTRGQQVTLSCSPISGHRSVSWYQQTPGQGLQFLFEYFSETQRNKGNFPGRFSGRQFSNSRSEMNVSTLELGDSALYLCASSLVERGVYEQYFGPGTRLTVT.

The chain employs TRBV2 and TRBJ2-2; TRBD1 matches at 7 bases. V lost 7 bases, J lost 3 bases, and 8 bases stayed unmatched. This CDR3 region has 15 residues. From germline, CDR1 is SNHLY and CDR2 FYNNEI. In DNA form, the CDR3 reads TGTGCCAGCAACCAACAGGGGCCTCACACCGGGGAGCTGTTTTTT. It is translated as CASNQQGPHTGELFF.

The chain is built from TRBV19 and TRBJ1-5; D uncertain. V gave up 1 base and J gave up 4 bases, with 5 bases separating them. Germline lookup yields CDR1 LNHDA and CDR2 SQIVND (reference sequence). The CDR3 spans 13 residues. In DNA, the CDR3 is TGTGCCAGTAGTATAGCCAGTAATCAGCCCCAGCATTTT. It translates to CASSIASNQPQHF.

The chain carries TRBV27 and TRBJ1-5, with D unresolved. The CDR3 has 15 amino acids. The V and J ends lost 5 bases and 2 bases respectively, with 13 bases between them. Per the germline V gene, CDR1 is MNHEY and CDR2 is SMNVEV (reference sequence). The CDR3 DNA reads as TGTGCCAGCAGTCGTGAAAATAGAGGCAATCAGCCCCAGCATTTT. This encodes CASSRENRGNQPQHF.

This clone was seen more than once but under ten times. Distinct nucleotide sequences in the sample also encode this CDR3. This chain uses TRBV5-1 with TRBJ2-2; the match to TRBD2 covers 8 bases. V lost 0 bases, J lost 1 base, and 2 bases stayed unmatched. Per germline, CDR1 SGHRS and CDR2 YFSETQ. This CDR3 has 16 amino acids. The DNA of the CDR3 is TGCGCCAGCAGCTTGGCGCTAGCGGGGAACACCGGGGAGCTGTTTTTT. Amino acid sequence: CASSLALAGNTGELFF.

V usage is TRBV10-3 and J usage is TRBJ2-1; D is ambiguous. The CDR3 totals 11 residues. The germline gives CDR1 ENHRY, CDR2 SYGVKD. Trimming took 8 bases from V and 10 from J, leaving 12 bases between them. The chain's CDR3 is CAISVEQEQFF. CDR3 DNA sequence: TGTGCCATCTCCGTGGAGCAGGAGCAGTTCTTC.

The V call is TRBV2, the J call TRBJ2-1, with D perhaps matching TRBD2 (5 bases). The V gene lost 4 bases and the J gene lost 4 bases, with 8 bases spanning the gap. CDR3 length: 13 amino acids. CDR1 SNHLY and CDR2 FYNNEI come from the germline V gene. The CDR3: CASSVGAYNEQFF. As DNA, the CDR3 is TGTGCCAGCAGTGTGGGAGCGTACAATGAGCAGTTCTTC.

The genes are TRBV5-1 and TRBJ1-4; D is unresolved. CDR3 length: 12 amino acids. Trimming took 5 bases from V and 5 from J, leaving 7 bases between them. Germline V gives CDR1 SGHRS, CDR2 YFSETQ. The CDR3 is CASRRGNEKLFF. The CDR3 nucleotides read TGCGCCAGCAGACGGGGAAATGAAAAACTGTTTTTT.

CDR3 coding DNA: TGTGCCAGCAGTTTACTCAGGGACAGGGTGGAAGATACGCAGTATTTT. Protein product: CASSLLRDRVEDTQYF. The V call is TRBV28, the J call TRBJ2-3, with 9 bases identical to TRBD1. The CDR3 is 16 residues long. Germline trimming cut 2 bases from V and 5 bases from J; bases unmatched to any gene: 8. CDR1 is MDHEN, CDR2 SYDVKM, per germline. Full variable domain (rest looked up from reference TRBV28 and TRBJ2-3): DVKVTQSSRYLVKRTGEKVFLECVQDMDHENMFWYRQDPGLGLRLIYFSYDVKMKEKGDIPEGYSVSREKKERFSLILESASTNQTSMYLCASSLLRDRVEDTQYFGPGTRLTVL.

The chain recombines TRBV3-1 (or the pseudogene TRBV3-2) with TRBJ1-6, with TRBD1 matching over 9 bases. The CDR3 loop spans 15 amino acids. The ends lost 6 bases at V and 6 bases at J; junction bases unmatched: 6. The germline V gene encodes CDR1 LGHDT and CDR2 YNNKEL (reference sequence). CDR3 amino acids: CASRPRDRANSPLHF. CDR3 DNA sequence: TGTGCCAGCAGACCCCGGGACAGGGCTAATTCACCCCTCCACTTT.

The chain recombines TRBV7-2 with TRBJ2-1; D not resolved. Germline CDR1 and CDR2: SGHTA and FQGNSA. The CDR3 extends over 13 amino acids. Trimming left V 5 bases short and J 7 bases short, with 12 bases between. The CDR3 DNA reads as TGTGCCAGCAGCCGTCTTCTCGGTAATGAGCAGTTCTTC. Protein product: CASSRLLGNEQFF.